A selection of T cell receptor beta chains follows, all from one sample in a study of blood T cells in healthy people across ages. TCRdb redid the calling of the 5' RACE reads with MiXCR, one entry per CDR3 protein. This table holds 1.5 million to 2 million distinct CDR3 sequences, about 49% found once. The sample taken for sequencing was blood. These receptors were collected from a woman aged 40 to 49 in good health. Each CDR3 is given with its conserved first and last residue. The D gene is left open where the match is weak. Where a row states a size, it is once, few, many or the class of an expanded clone; other rows omit it.

j_gene	d_gene	abundance	v_gene	CDR3nt	CDR3aa
TRBJ2-3	TRBD2	-	TRBV15	TGTGCCACCAGCGCCTCCCTTTCCAGACTAGCGGGGGGGCGTAGCACAGATACGCAGTATTTT	CATSASLSRLAGGRSTDTQYF
TRBJ2-4	TRBD1	few	TRBV29-1	TGCAGCGCAAAGACAGGGAGTCTAGCCAAAAACATTCAGTACTTC	CSAKTGSLAKNIQYF
TRBJ2-1	-	few	TRBV5-1	TGCGCCACTCAGGCGGACGGAGCCTACAATGAGCAGTTCTTC	CATQADGAYNEQFF
TRBJ1-5	-	few	TRBV12-3/TRBV12-4	TGTGCCAGCAGTTTAGATGGGGTTTCACGGCATTTT	CASSLDGVSRHF
TRBJ1-2	TRBD1	few	TRBV10-3	TGTGCCATCAGTGAGAAACAGGGGACTAACTATGGCTACACCTTC	CAISEKQGTNYGYTF
TRBJ2-3	TRBD2	-	TRBV29-1	TGCAGCGTTGTTAGCGGGGAAACAGATACGCAGTATTTT	CSVVSGETDTQYF
TRBJ2-3	-	few	TRBV20-1	TGCAGTGCGCGACACTACACAGATACGCAGTATTTT	CSARHYTDTQYF
TRBJ2-5	TRBD2	-	TRBV7-8	TGTGCCAGCAGCTTCGAGCGGGGGCCTGAGACCCAGTACTTC	CASSFERGPETQYF
TRBJ2-3	TRBD1	-	TRBV11-2	TGTGCCAGCAGCTTACAGGACAGGGGGGCTAGCACAGATACGCAGTATTTT	CASSLQDRGASTDTQYF
TRBJ2-5	TRBD1	-	TRBV4-1	TGCGCCAGCAGCCACACACCGGGACAGGGGAGTCTGGAGACCCAGTACTTC	CASSHTPGQGSLETQYF
TRBJ2-3	TRBD2	-	TRBV20-1	TGCAGTGCTGTGACTAGCGGCACAGATACGCAGTATTTT	CSAVTSGTDTQYF
TRBJ1-6	TRBD1	-	TRBV12-3/TRBV12-4	TGTGCCAGCAGGGCAAGGACAGGGCAGAATTCACCCCTCCACTTT	CASRARTGQNSPLHF
TRBJ2-1	-	-	TRBV5-1	TGCGCCAGCAGGGACTACAATGAGGAGTTCTTC	CASRDYNEEFF
TRBJ2-5	TRBD2	-	TRBV27	TGTGCCAGCAGTTTATATGTGACTAGCGGGGGGGCCGTAGAGACCCAGTACTTC	CASSLYVTSGGAVETQYF
TRBJ1-1	-	few	TRBV5-1	TGCGCCAGCAGCCCACCGGGGACTGAAGCTTTCTTT	CASSPPGTEAFF
TRBJ2-4	-	-	TRBV6-2/TRBV6-3	TGTGCCAGCAGCTGGGGACACCCCAAAAACATTCAGTACTTC	CASSWGHPKNIQYF
TRBJ1-5	-	-	TRBV10-3	TGTGCCCCCTCCCGCCTCAGACAGCCCCAGCATTTT	CAPSRLRQPQHF
TRBJ1-2	TRBD1	-	TRBV29-1	TGCAGCGCATCATTTCGGGACAGGGTCTATGGCTACACCTTC	CSASFRDRVYGYTF
TRBJ2-4	-	-	TRBV20-1	TGCAGTGCTAGAGACTGGTTGAACATTCAGTACTTC	CSARDWLNIQYF
TRBJ2-7	-	-	TRBV5-1	TGCGCCAGCAGCTGGAACCGGGACGCCTACGAGCAGTACTTC	CASSWNRDAYEQYF
TRBJ1-2	-	few	TRBV6-2/TRBV6-3	TGTGCCAGCGGGGTTTATGGCTACACCTTC	CASGVYGYTF
TRBJ2-1	TRBD2	-	TRBV28	TGTGCCAGCAGACCCGGGACTAGCGGCTGCAATGAGCAGTTCTTC	CASRPGTSGCNEQFF
TRBJ1-6	-	-	TRBV5-1	TGCGCCAGCAGCTTGTTTGGCGGGGGCGGAGATCGGAATAATTCACCCCTCCACTTT	CASSLFGGGGDRNNSPLHF
TRBJ2-5	-	few	TRBV2	TGTGCCAGCAGTGATCGGCTAGCCCCTTATGAGACCCAGTACTTC	CASSDRLAPYETQYF
TRBJ2-5	-	-	TRBV7-2	TGTGCCAGCAGGGAAAATCGCTACCAAGAGACCCAGTACTTC	CASRENRYQETQYF
TRBJ2-5	-	-	TRBV7-2	TGTGCCAGCAGCGCCCGGCCGATGGAGACCCAGTACTTC	CASSARPMETQYF
TRBJ2-7	-	few	TRBV7-6	TGTGCCAGCAGCTTTGGGGGGTACTACGAGCAGTACTTC	CASSFGGYYEQYF
TRBJ2-1	TRBD2	-	TRBV27	TGTGCCAGCAGTTTGGAGCCTAGCGGGGGCTACAATGAGCAGTTCTTC	CASSLEPSGGYNEQFF
TRBJ2-3	-	few	TRBV27	TGTGCCATCTCTTTTACCCAGGGGGGGATAGATACGCAGTATTTT	CAISFTQGGIDTQYF
TRBJ2-1	-	-	TRBV20-1	TGCAGTGCTAGAGATTTCGATTTTAGTGAGCAGTTCTTC	CSARDFDFSEQFF
TRBJ1-2	TRBD1	-	TRBV29-1	TGCAGCGTGGGACAGACAATTAACTATGGCTACACCTTC	CSVGQTINYGYTF
TRBJ2-1	-	few	TRBV20-1	TGCAGTGCTACGCCAGGGGGGAGGGTTTACAATGAGCAGTTCTTC	CSATPGGRVYNEQFF
TRBJ1-2	TRBD1	-	TRBV27	TGTGCCAGCAGTTTCACCCAGGGCAGGGGGTACAATGGCTACACCTTC	CASSFTQGRGYNGYTF
TRBJ1-2	-	-	TRBV27	TGTGCCAGCAGTTTATCGGGGACCCCCTATGGCTACACCTTC	CASSLSGTPYGYTF
TRBJ2-3	-	few	TRBV7-8	TGTGCCGGGAGCTTATGGGGCGGAACCACAGATACGCAGTATTTT	CAGSLWGGTTDTQYF
TRBJ2-7	TRBD2	once	TRBV7-2	TGTGCCAGCAGTTTAGCGGGAGCTAGGGACGAGCAGTACTTC	CASSLAGARDEQYF
TRBJ2-3	-	once	TRBV3-1	TGTGCCAGCAGCCAAGACCCCTTCACAGATGCGCAGTATTTT	CASSQDPFTDAQYF
TRBJ2-5	TRBD2	-	TRBV9	TGTGCCAGCAGCGCTCTACGCGGGGGGGAGTACCAAGAGACCCAGTACTTC	CASSALRGGEYQETQYF
TRBJ1-1	-	-	TRBV5-1	TGCGCCAGCAGCCTAAAACAGACAGTCACTTCTACTGAAGCTTTCTTT	CASSLKQTVTSTEAFF
TRBJ2-3	-	-	TRBV6-6	TGTGCCAGCACTCAGTCTGGGGGAACCACAGATACGCAGTATTTT	CASTQSGGTTDTQYF
TRBJ2-3	TRBD2	few	TRBV5-1	TGCGCCAGCAGCTTGGTACTAGCGGGAACCAGCACAGATACGCAGTATTTT	CASSLVLAGTSTDTQYF
TRBJ2-5	-	-	TRBV7-8	TGTGCCAGCAGGAGTTCTGGGGGACCCGAGACCCAGTACTTC	CASRSSGGPETQYF
TRBJ1-3	-	-	TRBV24-1	TGTGCCACCAGTGACCCCGGACAGTTCGGAAACACCATATATTTT	CATSDPGQFGNTIYF
TRBJ2-5	TRBD1	few	TRBV6-5	TGTGCCAGCAGATTGAGGGGGCTCGGAGAGACCCAGTACTTC	CASRLRGLGETQYF
TRBJ2-1	TRBD1	few	TRBV28	TGTGCCAGCAGTTTGGGCTCGGACAGGGACAATGAGCAGTTCTTC	CASSLGSDRDNEQFF
TRBJ2-3	-	-	TRBV5-1	TGCGCCAGCAGCGTGGACATCGTTGGAGATACGCAGTATTTT	CASSVDIVGDTQYF
TRBJ1-1	-	few	TRBV7-2	TGTGCCAGCAGCTTATCACAGGGACTTGAAGCTTTCTTT	CASSLSQGLEAFF
TRBJ2-3	TRBD2	few	TRBV7-2	TGTGCCAGCAGCCTTGCCGGAAAGCGGGGGGGCGACACAGATACGCAGTATTTT	CASSLAGKRGGDTDTQYF
TRBJ2-1	-	many	TRBV4-1	TGCGCCAGCAGCCAATCCGGGGACTTAGGGAATGAGCAGTTCTTC	CASSQSGDLGNEQFF
TRBJ2-4	-	-	TRBV20-1	TGCAGTGCTCCCACCTTTGGAGAGAGGACCAAAAACATTCAGTACTTC	CSAPTFGERTKNIQYF
TRBJ2-5	-	-	TRBV12-3/TRBV12-4	TGTGCCAGCAGATTCGTTGGGGGGGAGACCCAGTACTTC	CASRFVGGETQYF
TRBJ2-3	TRBD2	-	TRBV4-3	TGCGCCAGCAGCCAAGGACTAGCGGGGGGCCGTAGCACAGATACGCAGTATTTT	CASSQGLAGGRSTDTQYF
TRBJ1-3	TRBD1	-	TRBV4-1	TGCGCCAGCAGCCAAGAGGTCCGGGACAGAGGAAACACCATATATTTT	CASSQEVRDRGNTIYF
TRBJ2-3	-	-	TRBV5-1	TGCGCCAGCAGCTTCTTAAGGGCAGTAGAAGATACGCAGTATTTT	CASSFLRAVEDTQYF
TRBJ2-7	TRBD1	-	TRBV3-1	TGTGCCAGCAGCCCAGAAGGACAGGTCCCAGCCTACGAGCAGTACTTC	CASSPEGQVPAYEQYF
TRBJ2-3	-	few	TRBV29-1	TGCAGCGCAAACGAGGGACTCTCCGAGTATTTT	CSANEGLSEYF
TRBJ1-5	TRBD1	-	TRBV20-1	TGCAGTGCTAGGAATAGACAGGGACACAATCAGCCCCAGCATTTT	CSARNRQGHNQPQHF
TRBJ1-2	-	-	TRBV6-1	TGTGCCAGCAGTGAACGGACAGTAGCTAACTATGGCTACACCTTC	CASSERTVANYGYTF
TRBJ2-1	-	-	TRBV21-1	TGTGCCAGCAGCAAAGCGGACATGGGACTAGCGGGGGGGCATAGTGAGCAGTTCTTC	CASSKADMGLAGGHSEQFF
TRBJ2-3	-	-	TRBV4-1	TGCGCCAGCAGCCATCCCCTACGGAGGAGCACAGATACGCAGTATTTT	CASSHPLRRSTDTQYF